This TCR beta chain comes out of a study of T cell responses to AZD1222 COVID-19 vaccine. Clones were sequenced by immunoSEQ multiplex PCR, and TCRdb holds only the in-frame ones, with some missing. Of some 74,000 clones in the sample, roughly 87% are singletons; the top ten hold approximately 1.3%. In the case of this clone: What it binds is not known.

Findings of the study overall: Samples come after the peak T cell response, not at day 14. Regions 160-218 and 743-854 held dominance among vaccine-associated CD4 TCRs, which spanned spike. Just 6 or 7 AZD1222 recipients were seropositive at baseline. Clonal diversity may have been underestimated, and the donors were mostly white British, with more females than males.

This TCR was recovered from an adult who received the AZD1222 COVID-19 vaccine. Sequencing used peripheral blood, obtained 28 days after the second AZD1222 dose.

CDR3 in amino acids: CASSLARRGAYGYTF. CDR3 in DNA: TGTGCCAGCAGCTTGGCTCGTCGGGGAGCCTATGGCTACACCTTC. This chain connects TRBV5-6 to TRBJ1-2; D gene uncertain. Germline CDR1 and CDR2: SGHDT and YYEEEE. Trimming took 0 bases from V and 4 from J, leaving 13 bases between them. This CDR3 is 15 amino acids long.